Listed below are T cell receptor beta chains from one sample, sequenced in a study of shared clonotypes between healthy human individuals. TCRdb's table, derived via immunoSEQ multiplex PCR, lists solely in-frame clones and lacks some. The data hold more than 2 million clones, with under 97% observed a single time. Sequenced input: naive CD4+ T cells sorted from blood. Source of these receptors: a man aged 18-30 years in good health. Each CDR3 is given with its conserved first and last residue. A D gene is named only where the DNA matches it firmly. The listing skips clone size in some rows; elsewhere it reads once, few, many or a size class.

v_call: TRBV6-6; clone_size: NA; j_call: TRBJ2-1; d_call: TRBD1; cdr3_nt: TGTGCCAGCGCAGGGACAGGGTGGAACAATGAGCAGTTCTTC; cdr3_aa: CASAGTGWNNEQFF
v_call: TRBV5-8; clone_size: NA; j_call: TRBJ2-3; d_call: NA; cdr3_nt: TGTGCCAGCAGCTTGTCAGTGACTAGTGGTTCAGATACGCAGTATTTT; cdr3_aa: CASSLSVTSGSDTQYF
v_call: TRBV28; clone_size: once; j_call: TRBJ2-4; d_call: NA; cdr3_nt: TGTGCCAGCAGTTTGATCGACCGTGGGGGAGTAGCCAAAAACATTCAGTACTTC; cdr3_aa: CASSLIDRGGVAKNIQYF
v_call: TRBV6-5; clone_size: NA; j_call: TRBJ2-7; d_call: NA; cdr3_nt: TGTGCCAGCAGTCCCCAAGTGGAACTCTACGAGCAGTACTTC; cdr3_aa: CASSPQVELYEQYF
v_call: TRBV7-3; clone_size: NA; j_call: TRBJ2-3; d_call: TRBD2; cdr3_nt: TGTGCCAGCAGCTCAGCCGGGACTAGAGGAGATACGCAGTATTTT; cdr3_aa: CASSSAGTRGDTQYF
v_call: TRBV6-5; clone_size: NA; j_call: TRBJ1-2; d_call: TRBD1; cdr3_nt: TGTGCCAGCAGTTACTTGGGACAGGGGTCGGAGGGCTACACCTTC; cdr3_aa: CASSYLGQGSEGYTF
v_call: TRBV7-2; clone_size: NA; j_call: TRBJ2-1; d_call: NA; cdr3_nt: TGTGCCAGCAGCTCACAGGTCGAGCAGTTCTTC; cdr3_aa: CASSSQVEQFF
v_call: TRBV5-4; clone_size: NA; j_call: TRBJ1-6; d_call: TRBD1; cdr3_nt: TGTGCCAGCAGCTTGGGACAGGGTCGGATTATTTCACCCCTCCACTTT; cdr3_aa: CASSLGQGRIISPLHF
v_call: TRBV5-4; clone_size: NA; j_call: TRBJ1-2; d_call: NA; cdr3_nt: TGTGCCAGCAGCTCCCCGACAGGCTCCTATGGCTACACCTTC; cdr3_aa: CASSSPTGSYGYTF
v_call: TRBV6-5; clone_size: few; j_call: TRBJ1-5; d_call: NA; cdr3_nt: TGTGCCAGCAGTGGACAGTTTAATCAGCCCCAGCATTTT; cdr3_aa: CASSGQFNQPQHF
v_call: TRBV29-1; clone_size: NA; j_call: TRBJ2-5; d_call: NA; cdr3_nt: TGCAGCGGGACTTCCGGGCCTGCGAGGGAGACCCAGTACTTC; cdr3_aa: CSGTSGPARETQYF
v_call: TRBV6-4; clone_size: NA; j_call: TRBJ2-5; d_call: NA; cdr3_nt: TGTGCCAGCAGTGACTCGGGGCGTGTAGGGGAGACCCAGTACTTC; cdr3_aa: CASSDSGRVGETQYF
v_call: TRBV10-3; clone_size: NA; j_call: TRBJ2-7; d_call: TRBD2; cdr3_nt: TGTGCCATCAATTCGGGGGGCTACGAGCAGTACTTC; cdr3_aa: CAINSGGYEQYF
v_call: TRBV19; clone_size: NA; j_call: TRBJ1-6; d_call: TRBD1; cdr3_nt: TGTGCCAGTAGGCCTCAGACAGGGGATAATTCACCCCTCCACTTT; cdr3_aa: CASRPQTGDNSPLHF
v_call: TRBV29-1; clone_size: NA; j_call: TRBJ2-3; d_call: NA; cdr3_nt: TGCAGCGTTGGCGAGGGGCCAGATACGCAGTATTTT; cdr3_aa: CSVGEGPDTQYF
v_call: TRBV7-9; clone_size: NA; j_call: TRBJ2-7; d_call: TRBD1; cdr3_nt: TGTGCCAGCAGCTTAGTGGGAGTAGGACAGGGGACGGACGAGCAGTACTTC; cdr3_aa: CASSLVGVGQGTDEQYF
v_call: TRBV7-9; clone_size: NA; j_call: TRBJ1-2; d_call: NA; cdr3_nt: TGTGCCAGCAGCTTAGAGGGCGGACCCTATGGCTACACCTTC; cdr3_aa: CASSLEGGPYGYTF
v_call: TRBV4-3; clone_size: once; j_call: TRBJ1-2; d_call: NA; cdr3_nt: TGCGCCAGCAGCCAAGGTGCTACCCGGGATGGCTACACCTTC; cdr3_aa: CASSQGATRDGYTF
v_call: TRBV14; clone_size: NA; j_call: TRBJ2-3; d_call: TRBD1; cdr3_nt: TGTGCCAGCAGCCAAGGAAGGGGGCGCCAGGGAGATACGCAGTATTTT; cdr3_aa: CASSQGRGRQGDTQYF
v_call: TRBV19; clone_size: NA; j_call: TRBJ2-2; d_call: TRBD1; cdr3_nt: TGTGCCAGTAGCTCGGGCAGGGGGCTAAGTGTCACCGGGGAGCTGTTTTTT; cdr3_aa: CASSSGRGLSVTGELFF
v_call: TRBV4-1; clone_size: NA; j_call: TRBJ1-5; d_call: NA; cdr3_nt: TGCGCCAGCAGCCAAGAAGAGGTAGGCAATCAGCCCCAGCATTTT; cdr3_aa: CASSQEEVGNQPQHF
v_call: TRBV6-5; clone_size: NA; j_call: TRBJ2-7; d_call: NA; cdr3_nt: TGTGCCAGCAGGGCTGGGGGTAGAAACGAGCAGTACTTC; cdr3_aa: CASRAGGRNEQYF
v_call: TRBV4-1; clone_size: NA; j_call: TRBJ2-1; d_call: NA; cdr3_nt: TGCGCCAGCAGCTTTTTCCACCCGACCTCCTACAATGAGCAGTTCTTC; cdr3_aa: CASSFFHPTSYNEQFF
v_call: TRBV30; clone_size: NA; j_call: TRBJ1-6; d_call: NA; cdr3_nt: TGTGCCTGGAGTGTTCTGCCGGGACACAGAAAGGGTAATTCACCCCTCCACTTT; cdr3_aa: CAWSVLPGHRKGNSPLHF
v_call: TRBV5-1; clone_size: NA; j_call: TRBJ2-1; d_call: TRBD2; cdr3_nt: TGCGCCAGCAGTCTCCTAGCGGAGAGCAATGAGCAGTTCTTC; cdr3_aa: CASSLLAESNEQFF
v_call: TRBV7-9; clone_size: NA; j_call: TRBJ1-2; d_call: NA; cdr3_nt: TGTGCCAGCAGCTTCGGTATGAAAATTGGCTACACCTTC; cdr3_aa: CASSFGMKIGYTF
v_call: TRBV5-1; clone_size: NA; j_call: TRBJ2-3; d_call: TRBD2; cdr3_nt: TGCGCCAGCAGCTTGGAGCCAGCGGGGGGGAGCACAGATACGCAGTATTTT; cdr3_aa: CASSLEPAGGSTDTQYF
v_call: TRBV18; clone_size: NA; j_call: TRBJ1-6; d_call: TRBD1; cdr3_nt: TGTGCCAGCTCACAATTACAGGGGAGTGATTCACCCCTCCACTTT; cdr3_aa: CASSQLQGSDSPLHF
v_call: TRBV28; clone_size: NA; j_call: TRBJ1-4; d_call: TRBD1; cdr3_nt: TGTGCCAGCAGCTCCACAGGGGGCTGGGATGAAAAACTGTTTTTT; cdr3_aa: CASSSTGGWDEKLFF
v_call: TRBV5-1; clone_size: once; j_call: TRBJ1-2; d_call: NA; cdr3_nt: TGCGCCAGCAGCTTGGCCGATTCGACAGGCGACTATGGCTACACCTTC; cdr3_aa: CASSLADSTGDYGYTF
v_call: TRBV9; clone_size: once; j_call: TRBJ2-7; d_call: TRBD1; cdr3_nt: TGTGCCAGCAGCCCGAAAACAGGGGGAGGCTACGAGCAGTACTTC; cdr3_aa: CASSPKTGGGYEQYF
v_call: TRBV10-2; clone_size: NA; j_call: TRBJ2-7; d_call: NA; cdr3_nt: TGCGCCAGCAGTGAGTCGCCAGGGGTCCACGAGCAGTACTTC; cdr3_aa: CASSESPGVHEQYF
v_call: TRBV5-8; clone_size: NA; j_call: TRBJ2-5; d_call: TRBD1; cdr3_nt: TGTGCCAGCAGCTTCATGGCAGGGGGCTTTTACCAAGAGACCCAGTACTTC; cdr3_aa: CASSFMAGGFYQETQYF
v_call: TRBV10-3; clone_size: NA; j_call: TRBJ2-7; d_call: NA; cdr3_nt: TGTGCCATCAGTGGGGCCTCCTACGAGCAGTACTTC; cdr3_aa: CAISGASYEQYF
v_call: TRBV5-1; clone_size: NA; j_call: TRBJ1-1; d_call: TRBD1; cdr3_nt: TGCGCCAGCAGCTGGGGACAGGGGGCTGGGAACACTGAAGCTTTCTTT; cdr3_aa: CASSWGQGAGNTEAFF
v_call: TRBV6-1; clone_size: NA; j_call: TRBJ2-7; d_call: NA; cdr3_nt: TGTGCCAGCAGTCCGAAGTTGGTGGGAGAGCAGTACTTC; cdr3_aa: CASSPKLVGEQYF
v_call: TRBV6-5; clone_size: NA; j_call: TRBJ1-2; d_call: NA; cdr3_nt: TGTGCCAGCACGGGAAAGGGAAACTATGGCTACACCTTC; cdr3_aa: CASTGKGNYGYTF
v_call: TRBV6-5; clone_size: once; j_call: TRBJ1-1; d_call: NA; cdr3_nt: TGTGCCAGCAGCCCCGGGGGCAGGGGTTCTGAAGCTTTCTTT; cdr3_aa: CASSPGGRGSEAFF
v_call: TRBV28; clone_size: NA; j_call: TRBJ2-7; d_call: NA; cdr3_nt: TGTGCCAGCAGTTTATTAGGCCAGACCTACGAGCAGTACTTC; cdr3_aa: CASSLLGQTYEQYF
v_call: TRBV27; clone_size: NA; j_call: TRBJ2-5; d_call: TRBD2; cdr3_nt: TGTGCCAGCAGTTTCTGGCTAGCGGGGGGCCAAGAGACCCAGTACTTC; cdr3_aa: CASSFWLAGGQETQYF
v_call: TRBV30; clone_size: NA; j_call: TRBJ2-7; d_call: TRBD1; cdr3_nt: TGTGCCTGGAGTGCCGACAGGGGCCTTCAGCAGTACTTC; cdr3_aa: CAWSADRGLQQYF
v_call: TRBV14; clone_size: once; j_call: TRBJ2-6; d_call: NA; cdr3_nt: TGTGCCAGCAGCCAAGGACCCCAGGGTGGGGCCAACGTCCTGACTTTC; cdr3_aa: CASSQGPQGGANVLTF
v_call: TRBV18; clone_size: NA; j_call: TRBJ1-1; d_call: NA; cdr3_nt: TGTGCCAGCTCACCAGCGGGTAACACTGAAGCTTTCTTT; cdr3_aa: CASSPAGNTEAFF
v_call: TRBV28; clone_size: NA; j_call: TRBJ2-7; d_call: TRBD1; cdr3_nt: TGTGCCATCGAACAGGGGGCATACGAGCAGTACTTC; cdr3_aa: CAIEQGAYEQYF
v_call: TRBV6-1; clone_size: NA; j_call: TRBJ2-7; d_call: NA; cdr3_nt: TGTGCCAGCAGTGAAGCGTCCAGATACGAGCAGTACTTC; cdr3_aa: CASSEASRYEQYF